The 26 T cell receptor beta chains given below trace back to one sample, sequenced in a study of PD-L1 blockade in urothelial cancer. Time point defined: pretreatment peripheral blood. Libraries were prepared by immunoSEQ multiplex PCR; TCRdb keeps only in-frame clonotypes and omits some of them. The data show roughly 130,000 clones, about 81% seen once. The sample in question was PBMCs, obtained around atezolizumab (anti-PD-L1) treatment. The receptors originated from a man over 45 with urothelial cancer.

V usage is TRBV7-3 and J usage is TRBJ2-2; no definite D call. The CDR3 is 13 residues long. Germline V gene lookup returns CDR1 SGHTA and CDR2 FQGTGA. Trimming removed 7 bases at V and 0 bases at J, with 6 bases between. Here the CDR3 DNA reads TGTGCCAGCAAAGCGCCGAACACCGGGGAGCTGTTTTTT. It encodes CASKAPNTGELFF.

This clone was counted once. This chain links TRBV5-1 with TRBJ1-2, with D possibly being TRBD1 (6 bases). V lost 2 bases and J lost 7, with 27 bases in between. Germline values: CDR1 SGHRS, CDR2 YFSETQ. The CDR3 is 18 amino acids. Here the CDR3 reads CASSLGLRGEAALSGYTF. DNA for the CDR3: TGCGCCAGCAGCTTAGGACTCAGGGGCGAGGCTGCTTTAAGTGGCTACACCTTC.

The V and J genes are TRBV11-1 and TRBJ2-5, with TRBD2 matching 11 bases. Germline V gene data show CDR1 as SGHAT and CDR2 as FQDESV (reference sequence). J gave up 4 bases and V 3 bases, and 4 bases lay outside the gene matches. This CDR3 is 15 amino acids long. The CDR3 sequence: CASSLRLAGLETQYF. DNA for the CDR3: TGTGCCAGCAGCTTGAGACTAGCGGGATTAGAGACCCAGTACTTC.

This clone is a singleton in its sample. The chain combines TRBV30 with TRBJ2-1, with TRBD2 matching over 11 bases. The trim removed 3 bases at V and 9 bases at J, leaving 7 bases unmatched. Germline loops: CDR1 GTSNPN, CDR2 SVGIG (reference sequence). The CDR3 runs 14 residues. Here the CDR3 DNA reads TGTGCCTGGAGCCGCACTAGCGGGAGTGCTGAGCAGTTCTTC. Its translation: CAWSRTSGSAEQFF.

The chain uses TRBV7-9 and TRBJ2-3; D may be TRBD1 (5 bases). Trimming took 5 bases from V and 4 from J, leaving 13 bases between them. This CDR3 comprises 14 residues. Germline V lookup: CDR1 SEHNR, CDR2 FQNEAQ (reference sequence). The CDR3 nucleotides are TGTGCCAGCAGCGCGACAGTCAACTCAGATACGCAGTATTTT. Translated, it gives CASSATVNSDTQYF. Complete variable domain (other parts from reference TRBV7-9 and TRBJ2-3): DTGVSQNPRHKITKRGQNVTFRCDPISEHNRLYWYRQTLGQGPEFLTYFQNEAQLEKSRLLSDRFSAERPKGSFSTLEIQRTEQGDSAMYLCASSATVNSDTQYFGPGTRLTVL.

This CDR3 reads CASSVRDPRGETQYF. CDR3 nucleotide sequence: TGCGCCAGCAGCGTTAGGGACCCCCGGGGGGAGACCCAGTACTTC. The chain is built from TRBV5-1 and TRBJ2-5, with D possibly matching TRBD2 (6 bases). The CDR3 contains 15 residues. V was clipped by 4 bases and J by 5 bases, with 18 bases between them. Germline V gene data show CDR1 as SGHRS and CDR2 as YFSETQ.

The sample holds many counts of this clone. The chain carries TRBV25-1 and TRBJ1-2, with 10 bases fitting TRBD1. The CDR3 spans 14 residues. V shed 3 bases, J shed 7 bases, and the junction held 5 bases outside the gene matches. Germline V gene sequence: CDR1 MGHDK, CDR2 SYGVNS. The CDR3 protein is CASSEGQGSAGYTF. The CDR3 nucleotides are TGTGCCAGCAGTGAGGGACAGGGGAGCGCTGGCTACACCTTC.

J is TRBJ2-1 and V is TRBV5-1; the D gene is possibly TRBD2 (6 bases). V was clipped by 0 bases and J by 6 bases, with 10 bases between them. CDR3 length equals 14 residues. Looked up from germline, CDR1 is SGHRS and CDR2 is YFSETQ. The DNA for the CDR3 is TGCGCCAGCAGCTTGGTCGGGGGAAGCAATGAGCAGTTCTTC. Translated, it gives CASSLVGGSNEQFF. The variable domain in full, completed from reference TRBV5-1 and TRBJ2-1, reads KAGVTQTPRYLIKTRGQQVTLSCSPISGHRSVSWYQQTPGQGLQFLFEYFSETQRNKGNFPGRFSGRQFSNSRSEMNVSTLELGDSALYLCASSLVGGSNEQFFGPGTRLTVL.

The chain recombines TRBV6-1 with TRBJ1-2; maybe TRBD1 (6 bases). Trimming cost V 6 bases and J 8 bases, with 19 bases left between them. Germline values: CDR1 MNHNS, CDR2 SASEGT. The CDR3 covers 14 residues. CDR3 DNA: TGTGCCAGCAGGGAACGGGGGGGGCGGAGGGGCTACACCTTC. Amino acids: CASRERGGRRGYTF.

The count of this clone is one. The chain is built from TRBV6-1 and TRBJ2-2, with 8 positions matching TRBD2. Germline loops: CDR1 MNHNS, CDR2 SASEGT. Trimming cost V 8 bases and J 4 bases; bases outside gene matches: 9. This CDR3 has 15 residues. The CDR3 loop reads CASGTGGVGTGELFF. The DNA for the CDR3 is TGTGCCAGCGGAACGGGGGGGGTTGGCACCGGGGAGCTGTTTTTT.

The chain combines TRBV5-1 with TRBJ1-1, with TRBD1 as a possible D gene (6 bases). CDR3 length equals 14 residues. The V end lost 2 bases, the J end lost 5 bases, and 13 bases lay between the germline ends. Per the germline V gene, CDR1 is SGHRS and CDR2 is YFSETQ. In DNA, the CDR3 is TGCGCCAGCAGCTTCCAGGGGTTGAGTACTGAAGCTTTCTTT. Amino acid sequence: CASSFQGLSTEAFF.

CDR3 protein: CASSGGDSPLHF. The CDR3, as DNA: TGTGCCAGCAGTGGGGGGGATTCACCCCTCCACTTT. This chain connects TRBV6-1 to TRBJ1-6, with a possible D match to TRBD1 (5 bases). V lost 4 bases and J lost 8, with 6 bases in between. The germline V gene encodes CDR1 MNHNS and CDR2 SASEGT. The CDR3 consists of 12 residues.

A few counts support this clone. The CDR3: CASSEISMSGEQFF. For the CDR3, the DNA is TGTGCCAGCAGTGAAATATCTATGTCGGGGGAGCAGTTCTTC. J is TRBJ2-1 and V is TRBV6-1, with TRBD2 as a possible D gene (5 bases). Germline V gene lookup returns CDR1 MNHNS and CDR2 SASEGT. There are 14 residues in the CDR3. Trimming removed 2 bases at V and 10 bases at J, with 15 bases between.

J is TRBJ2-5 and V is TRBV9; a possible D gene is TRBD2 (6 bases). Trimming took 4 bases from V and 1 from J, leaving 11 bases between them. The CDR3 consists of 14 residues. Germline CDR1 and CDR2: SGDLS and YYNGEE. In DNA, the CDR3 is TGTGCCAGCAGCCCTCGGAGGGCCCAAGAGACCCAGTACTTC. Amino acid sequence: CASSPRRAQETQYF.

In its sample, this clone was seen a few times. This rearrangement joins TRBV5-1 to TRBJ1-6; maybe TRBD1 (5 bases). This CDR3 spans 15 amino acids. Germline V gene lookup returns CDR1 SGHRS and CDR2 YFSETQ. Trimming left V 0 bases short and J 6 bases short, with 10 bases between. The CDR3 is CASSLALGANSPLHF. The CDR3 coding sequence is TGCGCCAGCAGCTTGGCCTTAGGGGCTAATTCACCCCTCCACTTT.

The chain links TRBV19 to TRBJ2-6; weak D call: TRBD2 (5 bases). V dropped 5 bases and J dropped 3 bases, with 8 bases sitting between them. Germline CDR1 LNHDA, CDR2 SQIVND (reference sequence). CDR3 length equals 14 residues. The CDR3 DNA is TGTGCCAGTAGTTCCGGGGTTGGGGCCAACGTCCTGACTTTC. It encodes CASSSGVGANVLTF. Full variable domain (rest looked up from reference TRBV19 and TRBJ2-6): DGGITQSPKYLFRKEGQNVTLSCEQNLNHDAMYWYRQDPGQGLRLIYYSQIVNDFQKGDIAEGYSVSREKKESFPLTVTSAQKNPTAFYLCASSSGVGANVLTFGAGSRLTVL.

V and J are TRBV29-1 and TRBJ2-3; D is ambiguous. CDR1 and CDR2 (germline): SQVTM, ANQGSEA. V dropped 5 bases and J dropped 6 bases, with 9 bases sitting between them. The CDR3 totals 11 residues. For the CDR3, the DNA is TGCAGCGTTCCTCTCCCGGATACGCAGTATTTT. The encoded protein is CSVPLPDTQYF.

In its sample, this clone was seen a few times. V gene TRBV11-2 combines with J gene TRBJ1-3, with D unclear. V was cut by 5 bases and J by 0 bases, with 14 bases left in between. Germline V gives CDR1 SGHAT, CDR2 FQNNGV. This CDR3 has 16 residues. This CDR3 reads CASSPDSSLSGNTIYF. DNA for the CDR3: TGTGCCAGCAGCCCTGACTCCTCACTCTCTGGAAACACCATATATTTT.

The rearrangement joins TRBV7-2 to TRBJ2-1; perhaps TRBD2 as D (6 bases). CDR1 SGHTA and CDR2 FQGNSA come from the germline V gene. The length of the CDR3 is 16 residues. V lost 0 bases, J lost 4 bases, and 13 bases lay in between. In nucleotides, the CDR3 is TGTGCCAGCAGCTTAGCAAGCGGGCCTGGGTACAATGAGCAGTTCTTC. It codes for CASSLASGPGYNEQFF.

The V call is TRBV11-2, the J call TRBJ2-1; 9 bases map to TRBD1. CDR3 length: 13 amino acids. V was pared by 3 bases and J by 6 bases, with 0 bases of the junction left unmatched. Germline V gives CDR1 SGHAT, CDR2 FQNNGV. CDR3 region: CASSLGQGNEQFF. CDR3 bases: TGTGCCAGCAGCTTGGGACAGGGCAATGAGCAGTTCTTC.

This chain links TRBV4-1 with TRBJ2-5; a possible D gene is TRBD2 (6 bases). The germline V and J ends were trimmed by 4 bases and 5 bases, with 8 bases remaining between them. The CDR3 sequence is 12 residues long. Per germline, CDR1 MGHRA and CDR2 YSYEKL. The CDR3 DNA sequence: TGCGCCAGCAGCCGTGCGGGGGAGACCCAGTACTTC. It is translated as CASSRAGETQYF.

V and J are TRBV7-9 and TRBJ1-2; no definite D call. Deletions cut 5 bases from V and 8 bases from J, with 15 bases between. Germline loops: CDR1 SEHNR, CDR2 FQNEAQ (reference sequence). The CDR3 length is 13 residues. The CDR3 protein is CASSPDTRKGYTF. The CDR3 DNA is TGTGCCAGCAGCCCCGACACTCGGAAAGGCTACACCTTC.

The chain has TRBV11-3 and TRBJ1-1; TRBD1 might be the D (5 bases). CDR3 length: 14 residues. Trimming pared 3 bases from V and 6 bases from J, leaving 14 bases between. Per the germline V gene, CDR1 is SGHNT and CDR2 is YENEEA. The CDR3 loop reads CASSFGGGGAEAFF. The CDR3 nucleotides are TGTGCCAGCAGCTTTGGGGGGGGAGGCGCTGAAGCTTTCTTT.

The V and J genes are TRBV7-9 and TRBJ2-7, with unresolved D. Per the germline V gene, CDR1 is SEHNR and CDR2 is FQNEAQ (reference sequence). V lost 1 base to trimming and J lost 0 bases, with 7 bases between them. The CDR3 is 14 residues long. The CDR3 is CASSLGRRSYEQYF. CDR3 DNA: TGTGCCAGCAGCTTAGGCAGGCGCTCCTACGAGCAGTACTTC.

This clone appeared a few times. The gene calls are TRBV28 and TRBJ1-1, with a weak D call TRBD1 (5 bases). CDR3 length: 12 residues. Trimming took 11 bases from V and 0 from J, leaving 10 bases between them. Germline V gene lookup returns CDR1 MDHEN and CDR2 SYDVKM. DNA of the CDR3: TGTGCCGGGGCTGGGTTGAACACTGAAGCTTTCTTT. It encodes CAGAGLNTEAFF.

This clone was counted a few times. The rearrangement joins TRBV7-9 to TRBJ2-2, with TRBD1 matching over 10 bases. Per the germline V gene, CDR1 is SEHNR and CDR2 is FQNEAQ (reference sequence). This CDR3 comprises 15 residues. The V segment lost 7 bases and the J segment 1 base; nucleotides outside the gene matches: 3. Here the CDR3 DNA reads TGTGCCAGCAACGACAGGGGGCAGAACACCGGGGAGCTGTTTTTT. It is translated as CASNDRGQNTGELFF.